Ten or more counts support the clone carrying this T cell receptor beta chain. Its cognate antigen is unknown. In making TCR cDNA, 5'RACE template switching added a universal primer site and UMIs to it. TCRdb recomputed calls from the 5' RACE reads with MiXCR, one row per CDR3 protein. The data hold about 360,000 distinct CDR3 sequences, with around 6.5% observed a single time. The entry originates in a study of T cells after yellow fever vaccination. Study-wide findings and caveats: Just a small share of clonotypes turned up in the CD4 compartment as well as the CD8 compartment.

The TCR comes from a man aged 30 to 45 who received the YFV17D yellow fever vaccine. The sample consisted of PBMCs, taken 5 days after the yellow fever booster vaccination.

Written as DNA, the CDR3 is TGTGCCAGCAGCTTAAGTCTTGGGGAGACCCAGTACTTC. This gives the protein CASSLSLGETQYF. The gene calls are TRBV7-2 and TRBJ2-5; D not resolved. Germline CDR1 and CDR2: SGHTA and FQGNSA. The CDR3 runs 13 residues. V was pared by 2 bases and J by 5 bases, with 9 bases between.